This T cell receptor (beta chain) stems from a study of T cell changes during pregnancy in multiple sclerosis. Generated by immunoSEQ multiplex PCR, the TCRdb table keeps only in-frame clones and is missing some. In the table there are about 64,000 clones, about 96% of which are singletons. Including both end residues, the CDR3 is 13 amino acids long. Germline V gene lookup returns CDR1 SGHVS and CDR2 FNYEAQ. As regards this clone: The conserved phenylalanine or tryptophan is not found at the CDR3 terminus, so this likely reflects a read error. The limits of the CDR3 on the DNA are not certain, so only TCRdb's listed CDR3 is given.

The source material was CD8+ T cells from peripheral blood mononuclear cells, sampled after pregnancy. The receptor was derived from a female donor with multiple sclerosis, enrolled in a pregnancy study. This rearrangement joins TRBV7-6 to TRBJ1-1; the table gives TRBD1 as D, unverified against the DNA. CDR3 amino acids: CASSLGRGFVAAV.